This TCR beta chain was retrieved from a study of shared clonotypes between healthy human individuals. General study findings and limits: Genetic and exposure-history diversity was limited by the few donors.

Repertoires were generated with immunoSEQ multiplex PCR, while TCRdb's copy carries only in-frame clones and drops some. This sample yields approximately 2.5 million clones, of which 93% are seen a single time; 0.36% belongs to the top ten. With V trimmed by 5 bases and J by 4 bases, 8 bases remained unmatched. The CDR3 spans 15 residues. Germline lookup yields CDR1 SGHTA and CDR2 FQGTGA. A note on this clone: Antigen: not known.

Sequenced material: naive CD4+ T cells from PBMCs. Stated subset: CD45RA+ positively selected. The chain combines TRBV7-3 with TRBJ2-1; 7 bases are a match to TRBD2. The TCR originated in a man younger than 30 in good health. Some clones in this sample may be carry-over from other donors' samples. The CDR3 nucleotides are TGTGCCAGCAGCCCGCCGGGAGGCCTGTACAATGAGCAGTTCTTC. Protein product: CASSPPGGLYNEQFF.